Listed below are T cell receptor beta chains from one sample, sequenced in a study of T cell responses to AZD1222 COVID-19 vaccine. Method: immunoSEQ multiplex PCR; TCRdb's copy keeps in-frame clones and lacks some. The sample holds some 150,000 clones, about 91% seen once. The sequences come from peripheral blood, collected on day 0 of AZD1222 vaccination. These receptors were collected from an adult in good health. Both conserved end residues are part of each CDR3. The D gene is left open where the match is weak. Rows give clone size only sometimes, using once, few, many, or a class for an expanded clone.

V	length	size	D	J	DNA	CDR3
TRBV5-1	13	once	NA	TRBJ2-7	TGCGCCAGCAGCTTGGTACAGACGGCCGAGCAGTACTTC	CASSLVQTAEQYF
TRBV18	20	NA	NA	TRBJ1-1	TGTGCCAGCTCACCTTCCCGCAGCAGCCAGGGTAGGGGGGATCGCACTGAAGCTTTCTTT	CASSPSRSSQGRGDRTEAFF
TRBV9	14	NA	NA	TRBJ2-3	TGTGCCAGCAGCGTAGGCTGGACCCCAGATACGCAGTATTTT	CASSVGWTPDTQYF
TRBV4-3	18	once	TRBD2	TRBJ2-5	TGCGCCAGCAGCCGTACGGCGAGCGGGGGGGCAATTAGTGAGACCCAGTACTTC	CASSRTASGGAISETQYF
TRBV6-5	15	NA	TRBD1	TRBJ1-1	TGTGCCAGCAGTCGCAACTCAGGGGGAGGAACTGAAGCTTTCTTT	CASSRNSGGGTEAFF
TRBV30	15	NA	TRBD1	TRBJ1-4	TGTGCCTGGAAACAGGGGCACGCAACTAATGAAAAACTGTTTTTT	CAWKQGHATNEKLFF
TRBV14	15	NA	TRBD1	TRBJ1-4	TGTGCCAGCAGCCTCCAGGGACAGTCTAATGAAAAACTGTTTTTT	CASSLQGQSNEKLFF
TRBV30	16	NA	TRBD2	TRBJ2-1	TGTGCCTGGAGTGTAAGACTAGCGGGAAGATACAATGAGCAGTTCTTC	CAWSVRLAGRYNEQFF
TRBV6-4	13	NA	NA	TRBJ1-6	TGTGCCAGCAGTGTGAGGGTTGGTTCACCCCTCCACTTT	CASSVRVGSPLHF
TRBV3-1/TRBV3-2	13	NA	NA	TRBJ1-1	TGTGCCAGCAGCACAACACTAAACACTGAAGCTTTCTTT	CASSTTLNTEAFF
TRBV18	13	NA	NA	TRBJ1-4	TGTGCCAGCTCACCACCGATAGGGGAAAAACTGTTTTTT	CASSPPIGEKLFF
TRBV12-3/TRBV12-4	12	few	NA	TRBJ2-7	TGTGCCAGCAGTCCCCACCCCTACGAGCAGTACTTC	CASSPHPYEQYF
TRBV27	15	NA	TRBD2	TRBJ2-7	TGTGCCAGCAGTTTAAGGCTAGCGGGGGTCTACGAGCAGTACTTC	CASSLRLAGVYEQYF
TRBV4-1	15	NA	NA	TRBJ1-3	TGCGCCAGCAGCCAAGTGTACAGTACTGGAAACACCATATATTTT	CASSQVYSTGNTIYF
TRBV27	14	NA	NA	TRBJ1-1	TGTGCCAGCAGTTTATTGAGGTATCAGACTGAAGCTTTCTTT	CASSLLRYQTEAFF
TRBV27	14	few	TRBD1	TRBJ2-7	TGTGCCAGCAGCCGGGACAGGGGGACCTACGAGCAGTACTTC	CASSRDRGTYEQYF
TRBV10-3	16	NA	TRBD2	TRBJ2-7	TGTGCCATCAGTGGGGTTAGCGGGGGGTTTTCGGCCGAGCAGTACTTC	CAISGVSGGFSAEQYF
TRBV3-1/TRBV3-2	13	once	NA	TRBJ1-5	TGTGCCAGCAGCCGGGTGGGAAATCAGCCCCAGCATTTT	CASSRVGNQPQHF
TRBV5-6	14	once	NA	TRBJ1-5	TGTGCCAGCAGCTCGGGGATCGTACGTCAGCCCCAGCATTTT	CASSSGIVRQPQHF
TRBV6-5	13	NA	NA	TRBJ2-1	TGTGCCAGCAGCGTTGGAAAAAACAATGAGCAGTTCTTC	CASSVGKNNEQFF
TRBV7-9	14	NA	TRBD1	TRBJ1-5	TGTGCCAGCAGCTTAGGAGGGGGCCCCGAGCCCCAGCATTTT	CASSLGGGPEPQHF
TRBV30	13	NA	NA	TRBJ1-6	TGTGCCTGGAGTGTACAATCGGGGTCACCCCTCCACTTT	CAWSVQSGSPLHF
TRBV19	16	NA	NA	TRBJ2-2	TGTGCCAGTAGTACCCCTTTGACAGGGAACACCGGGGAGCTGTTTTTT	CASSTPLTGNTGELFF
TRBV6-2/TRBV6-3	15	NA	TRBD1	TRBJ1-1	TGTGCCAGCAGTTCTCCGGGACAGAGAACGTCTGAAGCTTTCTTT	CASSSPGQRTSEAFF
TRBV6-5	12	NA	NA	TRBJ1-1	TGTGCCAGCAGTTGGGGGGGGTCTGAAGCTTTCTTT	CASSWGGSEAFF
TRBV12-1	15	NA	NA	TRBJ1-6	TGTGCCAGCAGCTTTATAATTAGGGTGAATTCACCCCTCCACTTT	CASSFIIRVNSPLHF
TRBV19	14	NA	NA	TRBJ1-2	TGTGCCAGTAACAGGCAGGGAGCTAACTATGGCTACACCTTC	CASNRQGANYGYTF
TRBV6-5	14	once	NA	TRBJ1-5	TGTGCCAGCAGTTACGTTGGTTCGAATCAGCCCCAGCATTTT	CASSYVGSNQPQHF
TRBV6-5	15	NA	NA	TRBJ2-2	TGTGCCAGCAGCCGACCTCGGACCGGCACCGGGGAGCTGTTTTTT	CASSRPRTGTGELFF
TRBV10-2	16	NA	NA	TRBJ1-1	TGCGCCAGCAGTGAGTACAGCCAGATAATGAACACTGAAGCTTTCTTT	CASSEYSQIMNTEAFF
TRBV7-9	10	NA	NA	TRBJ2-2	TGTGCCATTGGTTCCGGGGAGCTGTTTTTT	CAIGSGELFF
TRBV7-9	12	NA	NA	TRBJ1-2	TGTGCCAGCAGTTTCACAGGGTATGGCTACACCTTC	CASSFTGYGYTF
TRBV5-4	14	NA	NA	TRBJ1-1	TGTGCCAGCAGCTTGGACAGGGCTAACACTGAAGCTTTCTTT	CASSLDRANTEAFF
TRBV7-2	14	few	TRBD1	TRBJ2-7	TGTGCCAGCAGCACCAGACAGGGCTCCTACGAGCAGTACTTC	CASSTRQGSYEQYF
TRBV7-2	14	NA	NA	TRBJ2-7	TGTGCCAGCAGCTTAGCTTGGGGGCTATACGAGCAGTACTTC	CASSLAWGLYEQYF
TRBV2	14	NA	TRBD1	TRBJ2-7	TGTGCCAGCAGTGCCGATACAGGGGCCTACGAGCAGTACTTC	CASSADTGAYEQYF
TRBV30	13	NA	NA	TRBJ2-3	TGTGCCTGGAGTGTACCGGGGGCAGATACGCAGTATTTT	CAWSVPGADTQYF
TRBV28	13	NA	TRBD1	TRBJ1-4	TGTGCCAGCAGCATAACAGGGGATGAAAAACTGTTTTTT	CASSITGDEKLFF
TRBV2	15	NA	NA	TRBJ2-1	TGTGCCAGCAAAGGCTGGGACTCGCCCTACAATGAGCAGTTCTTC	CASKGWDSPYNEQFF
TRBV4-3	13	NA	NA	TRBJ2-3	TGCGCCAGCAAGGACAGCGGCACAGATACGCAGTATTTT	CASKDSGTDTQYF
TRBV27	17	NA	NA	TRBJ1-4	TGTGCCAGCAGTTTGCTCAGCTATAGACAAACTAATGAAAAACTGTTTTTT	CASSLLSYRQTNEKLFF
TRBV12-3/TRBV12-4	11	NA	NA	TRBJ1-1	TGTGCCAGCAGTTTGACCCTGGAAGCTTTCTTT	CASSLTLEAFF
TRBV10-3	15	once	TRBD1	TRBJ2-3	TGTGCCATCAGAGACAGGGCACTGAGCACAGATACGCAGTATTTT	CAIRDRALSTDTQYF
TRBV28	12	NA	NA	TRBJ1-5	TGTGCCAGCAGTTTAGAGCTCAGGCCCCAGCATTTT	CASSLELRPQHF
TRBV28	15	NA	NA	TRBJ2-5	TGTGCCAGCAGTCCAACGGGGAGGGGGGCGGAGACCCAGTACTTC	CASSPTGRGAETQYF
TRBV12-3/TRBV12-4	12	NA	NA	TRBJ1-2	TGTGCCAGCGTACGAGAGGGCTATGGCTACACCTTC	CASVREGYGYTF
TRBV11-3	17	NA	TRBD1	TRBJ2-1	TGTGCCAGCAGCCCGGAGGGACAGGTTAGCTCCTACAATGAGCAGTTCTTC	CASSPEGQVSSYNEQFF
TRBV30	14	NA	TRBD1	TRBJ1-3	TGTGCCTGGGGACAGGGCCTAAATCCAAACACCATATATTTT	CAWGQGLNPNTIYF
TRBV6-6	13	NA	NA	TRBJ1-6	TGTGCCTGTTGGAGGTCGTATAATTCACCCCTCCACTTT	CACWRSYNSPLHF
TRBV6-7	13	NA	TRBD1	TRBJ1-1	TGTGCCAGCAGTCGACAGGGGAACACTGAAGCTTTCTTT	CASSRQGNTEAFF
TRBV7-8	14	once	TRBD1	TRBJ1-5	TGTGCCAGCAGCCCCGGACAGGGCGGTCAGCCCCAGCATTTT	CASSPGQGGQPQHF
TRBV9	16	NA	NA	TRBJ1-6	TGTGCCAGCAGCGTAGCCCCCCGGGACAACAATTCACCCCTCCACTTT	CASSVAPRDNNSPLHF
TRBV28	16	once	TRBD1	TRBJ1-1	TGTGCCAGCATCGGGACAGGGAATTCAGTCGCCACTGAAGCTTTCTTT	CASIGTGNSVATEAFF
TRBV6-4	17	once	TRBD1	TRBJ2-3	TGTGCCAGCAGTGAAGGGACAGGGTGGGCCCGCACAGATACGCAGTATTTT	CASSEGTGWARTDTQYF